The T cell receptor beta chain described here comes from a study of T cell clones after liver transplantation. Study observations and caveats: Post-transplant, graft-donor-reactive CD4 TCRbeta sequences in blood dropped significantly in most of the 8 subjects.

The data were produced by immunoSEQ multiplex PCR, yet TCRdb's version contains in-frame clones alone and is incomplete. The sample lists more than 65,000 clones; roughly 80% were seen once. About this clone: Its antigen is undetermined.

The germline V gene has CDR1 SGHDN and CDR2 FVKESK. V was shortened by 4 bases and J by 1 base, with 2 bases between the two germline ends. CDR3 length equals 11 residues. The chain couples TRBV14 to TRBJ2-7; D unclear. The sequencing used CD4+ T cells from blood, collected 12 months after liver transplant. The clonotype comes from a human patient who received a liver transplant. Among the T cells, some may be from the graft donor. The CDR3, as DNA: TGTGCCAGCAGCCCTTCCTACGAGCAGTACTTC. Residues: CASSPSYEQYF.